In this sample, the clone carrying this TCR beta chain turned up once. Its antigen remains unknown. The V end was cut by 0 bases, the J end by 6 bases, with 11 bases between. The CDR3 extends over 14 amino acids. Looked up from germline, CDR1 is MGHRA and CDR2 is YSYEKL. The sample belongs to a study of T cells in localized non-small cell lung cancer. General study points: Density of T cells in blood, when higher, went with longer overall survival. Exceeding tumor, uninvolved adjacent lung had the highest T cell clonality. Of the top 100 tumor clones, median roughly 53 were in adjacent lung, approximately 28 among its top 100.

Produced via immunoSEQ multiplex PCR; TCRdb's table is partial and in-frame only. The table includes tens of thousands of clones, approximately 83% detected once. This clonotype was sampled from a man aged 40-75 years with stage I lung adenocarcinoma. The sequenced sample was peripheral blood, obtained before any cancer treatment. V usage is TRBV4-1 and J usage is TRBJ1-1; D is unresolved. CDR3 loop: CASSQDLGIPEAFF. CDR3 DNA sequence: TGCGCCAGCAGCCAAGATTTAGGGATCCCTGAAGCTTTCTTT.